This entry lists 14 T cell receptor beta chains sequenced from one sample in a study of cytomegalovirus exposure and HLA in healthy donors. The PCR was carried out with 60 Vbeta primers and 13 Jbeta primers. TCRdb keeps only in-frame clones here, not all; method: immunoSEQ multiplex PCR. This sample yields 200,000 to 250,000 clones, of which around 83% are seen a single time; about 1.4% belongs to the top ten. The sequenced material came from PBMCs. The receptors come from a girl aged 5 to 17 in good health and CMV-seronegative.

The chain joins TRBV27 to TRBJ2-6; D is possibly TRBD1 (5 bases). V lost 0 bases, J lost 13 bases, and 19 bases lay in between. The CDR3 extends over 16 amino acids. The V gene's germline CDR1 is MNHEY and CDR2 SMNVEV (reference sequence). The DNA of the CDR3 is TGTGCCAGCAGTTTATCTGGACAAACACTCTTCCGGGTCCTGACTTTC. This sequence encodes CASSLSGQTLFRVLTF.

The chain recombines TRBV9 with TRBJ2-2, with 12 bases fitting TRBD1. Germline values: CDR1 SGDLS, CDR2 YYNGEE. V was clipped by 6 bases and J by 7 bases; unmatched bases: 10. The CDR3 is made up of 16 amino acids. The CDR3 DNA reads as TGTGCCAGCACCGAAACCGGGACAGGGGGCATCGGGGAGCTGTTTTTT. Amino acid sequence: CASTETGTGGIGELFF.

The chain is built from TRBV21-1 and TRBJ2-7; the DNA was not used to check the table's D call, TRBD1. TRBV21-1 is assigned pseudogene status. The CDR3 runs to 18 residues. CDR3 nucleotide sequence: TGTGCCAGCAGCAAATGGGGCAGGGGAGACTTACGAACCTACGAGCAGTACTTC. Its protein product is CASSKWGRGDLRTYEQYF.

The rearrangement uses TRBV7-2 and TRBJ2-1; tentative D call: TRBD1 (5 bases). Germline V lookup: CDR1 SGHTA, CDR2 FQGNSA. CDR3 length: 13 amino acids. Between the trimmed V and J ends, which lost 7 bases and 5 bases, there was a span of 12 bases. The CDR3 coding sequence is TGTGCCAGCAACCGTCGACAGAACAATGAGCAGTTCTTC. Translating it yields CASNRRQNNEQFF.

The CDR3 loop is CASSRLAGGSYNEQFF. The CDR3 DNA follows: TGCGCCAGCAGCCGACTAGCGGGGGGCTCCTACAATGAGCAGTTCTTC. The rearrangement joins TRBV4-3 to TRBJ2-1; TRBD2 matches at 13 bases. With 4 bases clipped from V and 0 bases from J, the junction kept 0 bases outside the gene matches. The CDR3 sequence is 16 residues long. CDR1 is LGHNA, CDR2 YSLEER, per germline.

This chain uses TRBV19 with TRBJ1-5; D perhaps matches TRBD1 (6 bases). The CDR3 has 14 amino acids. Trimming cost V 10 bases and J 1 base, with 14 bases left between them. Germline CDR1 LNHDA, CDR2 SQIVND (reference sequence). CDR3 DNA sequence: TGTGCCACCTGGCCGGGACAAAGCAATCAGCCCCAGCATTTT. This gives the protein CATWPGQSNQPQHF. Looking up the rest from reference TRBV19 and TRBJ1-5 gives the full variable domain: DGGITQSPKYLFRKEGQNVTLSCEQNLNHDAMYWYRQDPGQGLRLIYYSQIVNDFQKGDIAEGYSVSREKKESFPLTVTSAQKNPTAFYLCATWPGQSNQPQHFGDGTRLSIL.

The CDR3 DNA is TGTGCCAGCAGCCCACGAGAAGGGGTGAACACTGAAGCTTTCTTT. Its translation: CASSPREGVNTEAFF. This chain joins TRBV11-1 and TRBJ1-1, with a tentative D call TRBD1 (5 bases). Germline V gene data show CDR1 as SGHAT and CDR2 as FQDESV (reference sequence). The CDR3 covers 15 residues. V lost 5 bases and J 0 bases, leaving 13 bases between the germline ends.

The chain combines TRBV7-8 with TRBJ2-3; D unresolved. CDR3 length: 14 amino acids. Trimming left V 1 base short and J 2 bases short, with 7 bases between. Per germline, CDR1 SGHVS and CDR2 FQNEAQ. The CDR3 bases are TGTGCCAGCAGCTTAGAACTTCTCACAGATACGCAGTATTTT. The encoded protein is CASSLELLTDTQYF. Using reference TRBV7-8 and TRBJ2-3 for the parts outside the CDR3, the full variable domain is GAGVSQSPRYKVAKRGQDVALRCDPISGHVSLFWYQQALGQGPEFLTYFQNEAQLDKSGLPSDRFFAERPEGSVSTLKIQRTQQEDSAVYLCASSLELLTDTQYFGPGTRLTVL.

The V gene is TRBV9, the J gene TRBJ2-2; D perhaps matches TRBD1 (6 bases). Looked up from germline, CDR1 is SGDLS and CDR2 is YYNGEE. The V gene lost 4 bases and the J gene lost 2 bases, with 15 bases spanning the gap. The CDR3 runs 16 residues. The CDR3 nucleotides read TGTGCCAGCAGCCCAGGACAGACCAAAAACACCGGGGAGCTGTTTTTT. This gives the protein CASSPGQTKNTGELFF.

CDR3 region: CASSFVPGLEPNEQFF. Written as DNA, the CDR3 is TGTGCCAGCAGCTTCGTACCGGGACTAGAACCTAATGAGCAGTTCTTC. The chain uses TRBV7-9 and TRBJ2-1; 8 positions agree with TRBD2. Trimming cost V 3 bases and J 7 bases; bases outside gene matches: 11. Germline values: CDR1 SEHNR, CDR2 FQNEAQ (reference sequence). The CDR3 spans 16 residues.

This clone was recorded a few times. The gene calls are TRBV6-6 and TRBJ2-7; 9 nucleotides match TRBD1. V dropped 2 bases and J dropped 2; count of bases not matched to a gene: 1. This CDR3 has 14 residues. Germline V gives CDR1 MNHNY, CDR2 SVGAGI (reference sequence). The CDR3, as DNA: TGTGCCAGCAGTTACGGACAGGGGACCTACGAGCAGTACTTC. Its protein is CASSYGQGTYEQYF.

The rearrangement joins TRBV28 to TRBJ1-6, with D possibly being TRBD1 (6 bases). This CDR3 contains 15 residues. V lost 8 bases and J lost 5, with 16 bases in between. Germline V gene lookup returns CDR1 MDHEN and CDR2 SYDVKM. The CDR3 sequence is CASSAWGLDNSPLHF. The DNA for the CDR3 is TGTGCCAGCTCCGCCTGGGGGCTGGATAATTCACCCCTCCACTTT.

V and J are TRBV7-8 and TRBJ1-2, with D perhaps matching TRBD1 (6 bases). The CDR3 consists of 13 residues. The ends were cut back, 6 bases at V and 8 bases at J, with 16 bases in the middle. Germline V gene data show CDR1 as SGHVS and CDR2 as FQNEAQ. The CDR3 sequence is CASRPQGQGGYTF. The CDR3 DNA follows: TGTGCCAGCAGACCCCAGGGGCAAGGGGGCTACACCTTC.

The rearrangement links TRBV5-6 to TRBJ2-5; the D gene is possibly TRBD2 (5 bases). Germline V CDR1 and CDR2: SGHDT, YYEEEE. The germline V and J ends were trimmed by 2 bases and 5 bases, with 13 bases remaining between them. This CDR3 is built from 14 residues. The CDR3 bases are TGTGCCAGCAGCTTCGCTACGCCGGGGGAGACCCAGTACTTC. This gives the protein CASSFATPGETQYF.